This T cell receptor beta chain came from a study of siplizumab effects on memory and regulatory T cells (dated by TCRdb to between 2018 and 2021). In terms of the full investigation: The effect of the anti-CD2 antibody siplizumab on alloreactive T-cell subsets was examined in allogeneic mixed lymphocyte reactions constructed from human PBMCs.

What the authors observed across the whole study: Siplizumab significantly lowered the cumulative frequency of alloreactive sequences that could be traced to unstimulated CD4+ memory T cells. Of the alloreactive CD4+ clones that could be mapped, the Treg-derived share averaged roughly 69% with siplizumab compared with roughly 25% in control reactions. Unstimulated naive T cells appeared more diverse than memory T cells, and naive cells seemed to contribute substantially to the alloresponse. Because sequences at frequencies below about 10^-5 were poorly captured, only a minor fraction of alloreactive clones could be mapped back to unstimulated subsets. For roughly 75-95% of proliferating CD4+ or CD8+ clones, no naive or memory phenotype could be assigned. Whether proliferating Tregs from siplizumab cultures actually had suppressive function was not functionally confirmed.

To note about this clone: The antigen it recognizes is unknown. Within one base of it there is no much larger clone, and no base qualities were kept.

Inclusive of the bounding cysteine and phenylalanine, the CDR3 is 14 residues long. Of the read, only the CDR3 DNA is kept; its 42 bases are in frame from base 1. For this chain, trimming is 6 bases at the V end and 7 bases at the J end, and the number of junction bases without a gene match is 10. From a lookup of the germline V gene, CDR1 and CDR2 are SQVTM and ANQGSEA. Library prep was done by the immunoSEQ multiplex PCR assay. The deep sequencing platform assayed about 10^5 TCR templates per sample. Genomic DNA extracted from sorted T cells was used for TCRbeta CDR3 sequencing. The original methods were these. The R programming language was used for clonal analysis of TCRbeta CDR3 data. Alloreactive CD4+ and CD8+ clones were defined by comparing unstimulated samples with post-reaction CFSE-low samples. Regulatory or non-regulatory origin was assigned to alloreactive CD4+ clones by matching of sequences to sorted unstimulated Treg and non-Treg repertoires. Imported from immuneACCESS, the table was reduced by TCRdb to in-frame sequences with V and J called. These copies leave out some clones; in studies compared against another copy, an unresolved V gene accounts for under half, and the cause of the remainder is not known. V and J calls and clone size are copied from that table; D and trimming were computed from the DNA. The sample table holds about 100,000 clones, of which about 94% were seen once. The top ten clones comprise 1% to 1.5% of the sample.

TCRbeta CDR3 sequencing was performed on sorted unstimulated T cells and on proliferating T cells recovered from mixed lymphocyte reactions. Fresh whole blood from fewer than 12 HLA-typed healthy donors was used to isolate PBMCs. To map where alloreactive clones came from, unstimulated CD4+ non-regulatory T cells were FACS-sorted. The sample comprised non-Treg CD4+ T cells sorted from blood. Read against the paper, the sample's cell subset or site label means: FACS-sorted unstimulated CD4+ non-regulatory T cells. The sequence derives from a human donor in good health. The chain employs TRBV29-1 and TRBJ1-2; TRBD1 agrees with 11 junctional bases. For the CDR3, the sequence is CSVSRTGGYFGYTF. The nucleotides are TGCAGCGTCTCTCGGACAGGGGGCTACTTTGGCTACACCTTC.